The present T cell receptor (beta chain) was sequenced within a study of regulatory T cells in long-lasting Graves disease. This sample's time point: persistent/refractory GD, antithyroid drugs over 5 years with positive TRAb. RNA isolated from PBMCs was used to make the TCR library. To make TCR beta libraries, researchers used iRepertoire HTBI primers and Arm-PCR of CDR3 regions. A single record per CDR3 protein comes from TCRdb applying MiXCR to the multiplex PCR reads. The sample has 300,000 to 500,000 distinct CDR3 sequences, under 25% seen once. At least ten counts were recorded for this clonotype. Its antigen is unidentified. Whole-study results and caveats: Few sampled subjects may have lowered accuracy.

V dropped 7 bases and J dropped 3 bases, with 9 bases sitting between them. This CDR3 spans 13 amino acids. CDR1 SNHLY and CDR2 FYNNEI come from the germline V gene. The chain joins TRBV2 to TRBJ1-4, with D possibly TRBD1 on 5 matching bases. This clonotype originated in a female donor with Graves disease. Sequenced material: peripheral blood mononuclear cells (PBMCs), taken when the disease was refractory, from a patient treated with antithyroid drugs. Written as DNA, the CDR3 is TGTGCCAGCACTGCGGGGCCTAATGAAAAACTGTTTTTT. As protein: CASTAGPNEKLFF.